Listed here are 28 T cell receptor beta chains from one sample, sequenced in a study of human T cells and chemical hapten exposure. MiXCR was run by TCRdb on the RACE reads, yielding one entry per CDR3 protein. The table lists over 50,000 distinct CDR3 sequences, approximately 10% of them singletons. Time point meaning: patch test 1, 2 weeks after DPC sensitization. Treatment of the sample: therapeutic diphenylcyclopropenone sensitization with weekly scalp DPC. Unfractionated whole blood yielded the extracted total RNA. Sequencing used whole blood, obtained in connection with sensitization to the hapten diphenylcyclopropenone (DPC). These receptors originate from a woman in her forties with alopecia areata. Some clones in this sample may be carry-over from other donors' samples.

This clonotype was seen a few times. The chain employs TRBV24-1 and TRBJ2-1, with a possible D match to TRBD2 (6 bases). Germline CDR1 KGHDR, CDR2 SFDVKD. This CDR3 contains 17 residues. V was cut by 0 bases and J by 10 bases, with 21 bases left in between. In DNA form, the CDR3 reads TGTGCCACCAGTGATTTGCCGAGCGGGCAATCGGGTGGGGAGCAGTTCTTC. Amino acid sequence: CATSDLPSGQSGGEQFF.

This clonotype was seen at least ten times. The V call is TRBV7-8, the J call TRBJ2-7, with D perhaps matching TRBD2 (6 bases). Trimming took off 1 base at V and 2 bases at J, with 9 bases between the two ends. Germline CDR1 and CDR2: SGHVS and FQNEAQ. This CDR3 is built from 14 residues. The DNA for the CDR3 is TGTGCCAGCAGCTTAGGCGGGACCACCTACGAGCAGTACTTC. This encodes CASSLGGTTYEQYF.

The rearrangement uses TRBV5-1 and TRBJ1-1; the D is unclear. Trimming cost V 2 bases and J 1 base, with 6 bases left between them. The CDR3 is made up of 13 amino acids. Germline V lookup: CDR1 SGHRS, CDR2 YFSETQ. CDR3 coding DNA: TGCGCCAGCAGCTTCAAGGCGAACACTGAAGCTTTCTTT. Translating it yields CASSFKANTEAFF.

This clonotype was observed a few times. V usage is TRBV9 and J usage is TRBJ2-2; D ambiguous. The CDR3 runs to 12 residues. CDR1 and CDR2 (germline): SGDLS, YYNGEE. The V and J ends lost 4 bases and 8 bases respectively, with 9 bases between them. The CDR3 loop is CASSPYNGELFF. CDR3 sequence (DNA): TGTGCCAGCAGCCCCTATAATGGGGAGCTGTTTTTT.

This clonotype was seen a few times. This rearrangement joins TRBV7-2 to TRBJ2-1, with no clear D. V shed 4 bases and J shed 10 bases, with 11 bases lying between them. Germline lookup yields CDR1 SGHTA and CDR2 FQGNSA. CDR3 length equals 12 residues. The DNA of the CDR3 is TGTGCCAGCAGCTCCCTCCCCCGGGAGCAGTTCTTC. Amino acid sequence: CASSSLPREQFF.

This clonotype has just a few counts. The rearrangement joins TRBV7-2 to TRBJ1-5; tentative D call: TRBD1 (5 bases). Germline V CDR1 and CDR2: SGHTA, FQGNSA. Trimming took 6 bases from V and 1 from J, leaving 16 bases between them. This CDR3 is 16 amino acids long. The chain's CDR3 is CASRDSGRGSNQPQHF. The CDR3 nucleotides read TGTGCCAGCAGGGACTCAGGGCGGGGGAGCAATCAGCCCCAGCATTTT.

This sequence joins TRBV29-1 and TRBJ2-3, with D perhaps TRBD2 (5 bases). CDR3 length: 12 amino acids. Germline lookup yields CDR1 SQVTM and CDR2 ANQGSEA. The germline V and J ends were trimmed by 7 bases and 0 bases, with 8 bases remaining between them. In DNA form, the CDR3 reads TGCAGCGCCCGGACTAGCACAGATACGCAGTATTTT. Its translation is CSARTSTDTQYF.

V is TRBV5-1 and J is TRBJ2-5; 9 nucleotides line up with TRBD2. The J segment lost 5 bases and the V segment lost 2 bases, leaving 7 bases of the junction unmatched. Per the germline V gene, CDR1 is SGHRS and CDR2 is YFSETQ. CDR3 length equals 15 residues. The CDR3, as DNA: TGCGCCAGCAGCTTCGGGGGTAGCGGGGGTGAGACCCAGTACTTC. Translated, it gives CASSFGGSGGETQYF. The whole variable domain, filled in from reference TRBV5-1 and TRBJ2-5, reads KAGVTQTPRYLIKTRGQQVTLSCSPISGHRSVSWYQQTPGQGLQFLFEYFSETQRNKGNFPGRFSGRQFSNSRSEMNVSTLELGDSALYLCASSFGGSGGETQYFGPGTRLLVL.

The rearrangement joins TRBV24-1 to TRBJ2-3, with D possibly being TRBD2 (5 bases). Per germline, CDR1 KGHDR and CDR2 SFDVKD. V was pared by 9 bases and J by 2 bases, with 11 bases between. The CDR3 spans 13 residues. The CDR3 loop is CATGEQVTDTQYF. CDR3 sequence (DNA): TGTGCCACCGGGGAGCAAGTCACAGATACGCAGTATTTT.

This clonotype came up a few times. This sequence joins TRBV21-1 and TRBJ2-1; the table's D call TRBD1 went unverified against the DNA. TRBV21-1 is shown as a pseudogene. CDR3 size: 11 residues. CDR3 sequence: CASNPLGEQFF. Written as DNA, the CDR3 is TGTGCCAGCAACCCCCTGGGTGAGCAGTTCTTC.

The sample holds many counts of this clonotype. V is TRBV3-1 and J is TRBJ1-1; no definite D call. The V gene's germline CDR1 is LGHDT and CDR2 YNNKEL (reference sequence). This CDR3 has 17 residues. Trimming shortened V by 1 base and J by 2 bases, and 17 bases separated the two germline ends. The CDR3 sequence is CASSQGVGREKNTEAFF. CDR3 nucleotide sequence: TGTGCCAGCAGCCAAGGGGTAGGACGAGAGAAAAACACTGAAGCTTTCTTT.

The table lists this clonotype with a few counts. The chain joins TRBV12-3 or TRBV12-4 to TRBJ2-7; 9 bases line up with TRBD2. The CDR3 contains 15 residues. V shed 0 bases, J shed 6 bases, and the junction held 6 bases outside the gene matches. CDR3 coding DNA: TGTGCCAGCAGTTTAGCGGGTCTAGCGGGGAGCGAGCAGTACTTC. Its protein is CASSLAGLAGSEQYF.

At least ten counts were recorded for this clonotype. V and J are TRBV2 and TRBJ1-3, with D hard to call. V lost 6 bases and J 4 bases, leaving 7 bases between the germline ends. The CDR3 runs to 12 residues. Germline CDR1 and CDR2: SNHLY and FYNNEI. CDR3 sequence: CASSAQGNTIYF. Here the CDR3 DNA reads TGTGCCAGCAGCGCTCAAGGAAACACCATATATTTT.

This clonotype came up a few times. The CDR3 sequence: CASRRGGVFEQYF. CDR3 DNA sequence: TGTGCCAGCAGGCGGGGGGGCGTCTTCGAGCAGTACTTC. This chain uses TRBV21-1 with TRBJ2-7; no check of the table's D call, TRBD1, against the DNA was made. TRBV21-1 is shown as a pseudogene. The CDR3 extends over 13 amino acids.

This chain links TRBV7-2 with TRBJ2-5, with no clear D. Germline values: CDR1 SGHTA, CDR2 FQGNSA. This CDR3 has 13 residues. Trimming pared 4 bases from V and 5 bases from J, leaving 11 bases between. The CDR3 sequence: CASSSLPPETQYF. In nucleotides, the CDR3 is TGTGCCAGCAGCTCCCTCCCCCCGGAGACCCAGTACTTC.

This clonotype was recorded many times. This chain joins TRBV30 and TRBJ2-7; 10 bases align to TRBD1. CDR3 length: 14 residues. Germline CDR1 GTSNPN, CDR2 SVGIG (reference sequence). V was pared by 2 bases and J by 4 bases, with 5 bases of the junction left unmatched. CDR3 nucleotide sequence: TGTGCCTGGAGTCCAACGGGACAGGGGTACGAGCAGTACTTC. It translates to CAWSPTGQGYEQYF.

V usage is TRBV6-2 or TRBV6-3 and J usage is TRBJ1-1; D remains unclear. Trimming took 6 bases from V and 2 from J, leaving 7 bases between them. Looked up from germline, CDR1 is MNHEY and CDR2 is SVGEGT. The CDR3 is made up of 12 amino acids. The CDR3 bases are TGTGCCAGCAGCGAGCCAAACACTGAAGCTTTCTTT. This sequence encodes CASSEPNTEAFF.

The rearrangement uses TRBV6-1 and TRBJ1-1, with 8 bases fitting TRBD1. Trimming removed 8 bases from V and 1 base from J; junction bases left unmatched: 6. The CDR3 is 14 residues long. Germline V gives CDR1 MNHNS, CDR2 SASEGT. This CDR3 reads CASFPGGGNTEAFF. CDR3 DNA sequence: TGTGCCAGCTTTCCAGGGGGCGGGAACACTGAAGCTTTCTTT.

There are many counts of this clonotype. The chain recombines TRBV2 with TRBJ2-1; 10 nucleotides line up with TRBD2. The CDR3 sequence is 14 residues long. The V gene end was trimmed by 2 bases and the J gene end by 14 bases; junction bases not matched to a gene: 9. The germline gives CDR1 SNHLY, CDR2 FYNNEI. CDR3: CASSESEASGRKFF. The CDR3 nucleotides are TGTGCCAGCAGTGAATCGGAGGCTAGCGGGAGAAAGTTCTTC.

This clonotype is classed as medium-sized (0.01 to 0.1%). The CDR3 sequence: CSARVGGAGGQETQYF. The CDR3 region has the DNA TGCAGTGCTAGAGTTGGAGGCGCGGGGGGCCAAGAGACCCAGTACTTC. This chain connects TRBV20-1 to TRBJ2-5, with 8 bases identical to TRBD2. Trimming removed 1 base from V and 1 base from J; junction bases left unmatched: 8. The germline V gene encodes CDR1 DFQATT and CDR2 SNEGSKA (reference sequence). This CDR3 contains 16 residues.

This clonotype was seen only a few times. This chain's CDR3 is CASSQLSGQGTYEQYF. DNA of the CDR3: TGTGCCAGCAGTCAGTTGTCGGGACAGGGCACCTACGAGCAGTACTTC. The rearrangement links TRBV28 to TRBJ2-7, with 9 nucleotides matching TRBD1. In germline, CDR1 is MDHEN, CDR2 SYDVKM. V dropped 5 bases and J dropped 2; count of bases not matched to a gene: 10. This CDR3 comprises 16 residues.

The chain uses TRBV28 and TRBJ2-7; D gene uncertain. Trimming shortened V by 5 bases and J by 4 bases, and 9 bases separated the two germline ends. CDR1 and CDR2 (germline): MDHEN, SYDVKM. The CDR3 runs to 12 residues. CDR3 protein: CASSETRYEQYF. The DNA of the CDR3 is TGTGCCAGCAGTGAGACACGATACGAGCAGTACTTC. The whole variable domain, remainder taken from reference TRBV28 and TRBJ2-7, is DVKVTQSSRYLVKRTGEKVFLECVQDMDHENMFWYRQDPGLGLRLIYFSYDVKMKEKGDIPEGYSVSREKKERFSLILESASTNQTSMYLCASSETRYEQYFGPGTRLTVT.

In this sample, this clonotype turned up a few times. CDR3 sequence: CSASDISGTADTQYF. As DNA, the CDR3 is TGCAGTGCTAGCGATATTAGCGGGACAGCAGATACGCAGTATTTT. The chain carries TRBV20-1 and TRBJ2-3; possible D gene TRBD2, 8 bases. CDR1 and CDR2 (germline): DFQATT, SNEGSKA (reference sequence). V lost 3 bases and J 4 bases, leaving 17 bases between the germline ends. The CDR3 covers 15 residues.

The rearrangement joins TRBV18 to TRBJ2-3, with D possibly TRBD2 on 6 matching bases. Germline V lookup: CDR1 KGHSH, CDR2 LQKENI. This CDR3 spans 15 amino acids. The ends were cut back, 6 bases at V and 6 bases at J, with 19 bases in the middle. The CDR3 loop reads CASSTAGLPRDTQYF. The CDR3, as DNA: TGTGCCAGCTCTACAGCGGGTCTCCCCCGGGATACGCAGTATTTT.

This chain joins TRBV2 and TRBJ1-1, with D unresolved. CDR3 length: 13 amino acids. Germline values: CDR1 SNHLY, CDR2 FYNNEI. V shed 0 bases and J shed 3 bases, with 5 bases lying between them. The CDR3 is CASSEAGYTEAFF. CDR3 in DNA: TGTGCCAGCAGTGAAGCCGGCTACACTGAAGCTTTCTTT. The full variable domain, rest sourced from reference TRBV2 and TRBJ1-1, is EPEVTQTPSHQVTQMGQEVILRCVPISNHLYFYWYRQILGQKVEFLVSFYNNEISEKSEIFDDQFSVERPDGSNFTLKIRSTKLEDSAMYFCASSEAGYTEAFFGQGTRLTVV.

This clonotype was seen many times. CDR3 sequence reads: CASSLFQGEGYTF. The CDR3 nucleotides are TGTGCCAGCAGTTTATTTCAAGGGGAAGGCTACACCTTC. V and J are TRBV28 and TRBJ1-2; TRBD1 is a possible D gene (5 bases). This CDR3 contains 13 residues. The V end was cut by 1 base, the J end by 8 bases, with 11 bases between. Germline CDR1 MDHEN, CDR2 SYDVKM.

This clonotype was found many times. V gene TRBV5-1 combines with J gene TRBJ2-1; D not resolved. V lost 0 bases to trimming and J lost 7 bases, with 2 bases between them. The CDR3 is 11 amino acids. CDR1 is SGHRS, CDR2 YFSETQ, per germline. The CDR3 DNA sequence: TGCGCCAGCAGCTTGGAGAATGAGCAGTTCTTC. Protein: CASSLENEQFF.

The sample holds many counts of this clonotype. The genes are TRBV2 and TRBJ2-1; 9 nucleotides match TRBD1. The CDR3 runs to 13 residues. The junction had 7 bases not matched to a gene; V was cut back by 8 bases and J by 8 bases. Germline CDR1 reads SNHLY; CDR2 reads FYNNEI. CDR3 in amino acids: CASSRDRVDEQFF. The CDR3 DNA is TGTGCCAGCTCCAGGGACAGGGTCGATGAGCAGTTCTTC.